This T cell receptor beta chain was identified in a study of identifying expanded T cells in peripheral blood (dated by TCRdb to between 2018 and 2021). In the study overall: Four technical replicates, made by sequencing separate aliquots from the same pool of genomic DNA, were compared pairwise. Findings and caveats that apply to the study as a whole: The authors expected biological variance in healthy repertoires might increase further over much longer intervals such as months to years. For all healthy donors, the variance in clone template counts between approximately two-week samples rose significantly as total template count increased. Across all healthy-donor time intervals, the beta-binomial model significantly cut both the number of clones called differentially abundant and the false-positive rate. Roughly 1.2 differentially abundant clones were flagged by the binomial model between technical replicates, whereas about 17 and 20 were flagged over roughly two weeks and four weeks, respectively.

Of note for this clone: No antigen is known for it. No much larger clonotype is one base removed from it; base qualities were not supplied.

From the germline V gene, CDR1 is MDHEN and CDR2 is SYDVKM. The CDR3 contains 16 residues, cysteine and phenylalanine counted. Solely the CDR3 DNA is kept, with 48 bases framed from the first base. Trimming removed 7 bases from V and 4 bases from J; the gene matches leave 11 bases unexplained. TCRbeta CDR3 regions were profiled by bias-controlled multiplex PCR amplification of genomic DNA with the immunoSEQ Assay. For the original study's pipeline: The absolute abundance of each unique TCRbeta CDR3 region was quantified after sequences were collapsed and filtered. Differential abundance was tested with a binomial (Fisher-equivalent) model and with a beta-binomial model adding time-dependent variance fitted from healthy donors. Clones with fewer than 5 combined templates were excluded, and clones with Benjamini-Hochberg FDR below 0.01 were called differentially abundant. Using the form v = (b*log(k)+a)^2, the beta-binomial variance was modeled as a function of the total template count across the two samples. This immuneACCESS table, as held by TCRdb, lists in-frame sequences with V and J called but not all clones. Of the missing ones, under half trace to an unresolved V gene in checked studies; the others have no known cause. The V and J calls and clone size come from that table; D and trimming were worked out from the DNA. This sample comprises around 68,000 clones, around 87% of them detected only once. Of the sample, around 4.7% is held by the ten largest clones.

During the collection period, no infections or other immune events were recorded for the healthy donors. Time-dependent variance in a beta-binomial model of T-cell clone differential abundance was calibrated using healthy-donor blood repertoires as a training cohort. There were roughly 10 healthy donors in the training cohort, of whom 3 were female and 7 were male. On average the donors were approximately 40 years old, and their ages spanned roughly 25 to 65 years. Whole blood from each healthy donor was obtained from a commercial supplier and was collected at three time points approximately 15 days apart. Genomic DNA was extracted from unsorted whole blood for immunosequencing.

The rearrangement combines TRBV28 with TRBJ1-3, with 9 junctional bases fitting TRBD1. The material sequenced was blood. The TCR comes from a person between 18 and 75 years old in good health. This receptor carries the CDR3 CASINGQGNSGNTIYF. The DNA sequence reads TGTGCCAGCATCAACGGACAGGGGAATTCCGGAAACACCATATATTTT. Outside the CDR3, residues come from the reference TRBV28 and TRBJ1-3 proteins, so the full variable domain is: DVKVTQSSRYLVKRTGEKVFLECVQDMDHENMFWYRQDPGLGLRLIYFSYDVKMKEKGDIPEGYSVSREKKERFSLILESASTNQTSMYLCASINGQGNSGNTIYFGEGSWLTVV.